The next 32 T cell receptor beta chains were all read from a single sample in a study of early T cells in non-severe SARS-CoV-2 infection. MiXCR was run by TCRdb on the 5' RACE reads, yielding one entry per CDR3 protein. The sample carries 70,000 to 75,000 distinct CDR3 sequences, roughly 12% recorded once. The specimen was whole blood. Every receptor here comes from an adult who was a healthcare worker with PCR-confirmed SARS-CoV-2 infection or an uninfected control (not recorded which).

This clonotype has at least ten counts. This sequence joins TRBV11-2 and TRBJ2-3; D may be TRBD2 (5 bases). The CDR3 extends over 14 amino acids. The V end lost 1 base, the J end lost 7 bases, and 12 bases lay between the germline ends. Germline assignment: CDR1 SGHAT and CDR2 FQNNGV. CDR3 sequence reads: CASSLADYKNTQYF. The CDR3 DNA reads as TGTGCCAGCAGCTTAGCAGACTATAAGAATACGCAGTATTTT.

This clonotype has only a few counts. The J gene is TRBJ2-2, the V gene TRBV30, with 10 positions matching TRBD1. CDR3 length equals 16 residues. The V segment lost 4 bases and the J segment 5 bases; nucleotides outside the gene matches: 10. Germline V lookup: CDR1 GTSNPN, CDR2 SVGIG (reference sequence). CDR3 bases: TGTGCCTGGATGCCCCGGGACAGGGGTATGACCGGGGAGCTGTTTTTT. Amino acids: CAWMPRDRGMTGELFF. The full variable domain, with the rest looked up from reference TRBV30 and TRBJ2-2, is SQTIHQWPATLVQPVGSPLSLECTVEGTSNPNLYWYRQAAGRGLQLLFYSVGIGQISSEVPQNLSASRPQDRQFILSSKKLLLSDSGFYLCAWMPRDRGMTGELFFGEGSRLTVL.

The CDR3 here is CASSQMGAGDTQYF. DNA for the CDR3: TGCGCCAGCAGCCAGATGGGGGCTGGAGATACGCAGTATTTT. This rearrangement joins TRBV4-1 to TRBJ2-3, with TRBD1 as a possible D gene (6 bases). V was pared by 3 bases and J by 5 bases, with 12 bases between. This CDR3 is 14 amino acids long. Germline V gene sequence: CDR1 MGHRA, CDR2 YSYEKL.

V gene TRBV11-1 combines with J gene TRBJ1-1, with D unclear. Trimming stripped 3 bases from V and 5 bases from J, with 7 bases between. Germline-derived CDR1 and CDR2 are SGHAT and FQDESV (reference sequence). This CDR3 has 12 amino acids. The CDR3 DNA follows: TGTGCCAGCAGCTTCGAACGGACTGAAGCTTTCTTT. It codes for CASSFERTEAFF. Looking up the rest from reference TRBV11-1 and TRBJ1-1 gives the full variable domain: EAEVAQSPRYKITEKSQAVAFWCDPISGHATLYWYRQILGQGPELLVQFQDESVVDDSQLPKDRFSAERLKGVDSTLKIQPAELGDSAMYLCASSFERTEAFFGQGTRLTVV.

This clonotype was counted ten times or more. V usage is TRBV7-9 and J usage is TRBJ2-1, with 9 bases matching TRBD2. Per the germline V gene, CDR1 is SEHNR and CDR2 is FQNEAQ (reference sequence). The CDR3 is 15 amino acids. The junction had 1 base not matched to a gene; V was cut back by 2 bases and J by 2 bases. CDR3 protein: CASSLSSGAYNEQFF. In nucleotides, the CDR3 is TGTGCCAGCAGCTTATCTAGCGGGGCCTACAATGAGCAGTTCTTC.

The chain has TRBV4-1 and TRBJ2-5; D not certain. This CDR3 region has 14 residues. The V and J ends lost 4 bases and 7 bases respectively, with 16 bases between them. Germline V gene data show CDR1 as MGHRA and CDR2 as YSYEKL. CDR3 sequence reads: CASSRDHEWATQYF. DNA for the CDR3: TGCGCCAGCAGCCGAGATCACGAGTGGGCGACCCAGTACTTC.

This sequence joins TRBV5-1 and TRBJ2-3; D gene ambiguous. The CDR3 spans 16 residues. Trimming cost V 0 bases and J 0 bases, with 11 bases left between them. CDR1 SGHRS and CDR2 YFSETQ come from the germline V gene. CDR3 coding DNA: TGCGCCAGCAGCTTGGATGGCACTCCTAGCACAGATACGCAGTATTTT. The encoded protein is CASSLDGTPSTDTQYF. Based on the CDR3 plus reference TRBV5-1 and TRBJ2-3, the full variable domain is KAGVTQTPRYLIKTRGQQVTLSCSPISGHRSVSWYQQTPGQGLQFLFEYFSETQRNKGNFPGRFSGRQFSNSRSEMNVSTLELGDSALYLCASSLDGTPSTDTQYFGPGTRLTVL.

V is TRBV5-4 and J is TRBJ2-1; D might be TRBD1 (6 bases). The CDR3 totals 9 residues. Deletions cut 10 bases from V and 11 bases from J, with 10 bases between. Germline values: CDR1 SGHNT, CDR2 YYREEE (reference sequence). The CDR3 DNA is TGTGCCCGAAGGGGGAAGCAGTTCTTC. Amino acid sequence: CARRGKQFF.

The chain links TRBV25-1 to TRBJ2-5, with D tentatively TRBD2 (6 bases). Trimming took off 4 bases at V and 5 bases at J, with 8 bases between the two ends. CDR3 size: 12 residues. Germline V gene lookup returns CDR1 MGHDK and CDR2 SYGVNS. The CDR3 protein is CASSVGRETQYF. The CDR3 coding sequence is TGTGCCAGCAGTGTGGGGAGGGAGACCCAGTACTTC.

The chain combines TRBV4-2 with TRBJ2-1; TRBD2 aligns across 7 bases. Germline-derived CDR1 and CDR2 are LGHNA and YNFKEQ. The V gene end was trimmed by 1 base and the J gene end by 4 bases; junction bases not matched to a gene: 1. This CDR3 region has 14 residues. CDR3 amino acids: CASSQGTSYNEQFF. CDR3 nucleotides: TGTGCCAGCAGCCAAGGGACTAGTTACAATGAGCAGTTCTTC.

This clonotype was observed a handful of times. This rearrangement joins TRBV15 to TRBJ2-7; 7 nucleotides align to TRBD1. This CDR3 region has 16 residues. Germline assignment: CDR1 LNHNV and CDR2 YYDKDF (reference sequence). V shed 0 bases, J shed 6 bases, and the junction held 11 bases outside the gene matches. The CDR3 protein is CATSRDGQAPFLEQYF. The CDR3 DNA sequence: TGTGCCACCAGCAGAGACGGACAGGCTCCTTTTCTCGAGCAGTACTTC.

This clonotype was recorded a few times. The chain couples TRBV24-1 to TRBJ1-1; 10 nucleotides align to TRBD1. Germline loops: CDR1 KGHDR, CDR2 SFDVKD. The junction had 8 bases not matched to a gene; V was cut back by 4 bases and J by 7 bases. This CDR3 contains 15 residues. The CDR3 DNA reads TGTGCCACCAGTGACCGGGACAGGGGAAAAGGTGAAGCTTTCTTT. It specifies CATSDRDRGKGEAFF.

In its sample, this clonotype was seen many times. The genes are TRBV7-9 and TRBJ2-5; D not certain. V lost 5 bases and J 3 bases, leaving 7 bases between the germline ends. The V gene's germline CDR1 is SEHNR and CDR2 FQNEAQ (reference sequence). This CDR3 comprises 12 residues. For the CDR3, the DNA is TGTGCCAGCAGCCGGCTAGAAGAGACCCAGTACTTC. It is translated as CASSRLEETQYF.

This clonotype was counted at least ten times. The V call is TRBV7-2, the J call TRBJ2-7, with D hard to call. Germline V gives CDR1 SGHTA, CDR2 FQGNSA. CDR3 size: 14 residues. Trimming took off 3 bases at V and 0 bases at J, with 9 bases between the two ends. The CDR3 bases are TGTGCCAGCAGCTTCGATCCTAGCTCCTACGAGCAGTACTTC. Translating gives CASSFDPSSYEQYF.

This clonotype showed up many times. The V call is TRBV7-9, the J call TRBJ2-5; 7 bases align to TRBD1. The J segment lost 9 bases and the V segment lost 5 bases, leaving 18 bases of the junction unmatched. Germline assignment: CDR1 SEHNR and CDR2 FQNEAQ (reference sequence). The CDR3 is made up of 16 amino acids. CDR3 amino acids: CASSAISDRPPWPQYF. The DNA for the CDR3 is TGTGCCAGCAGCGCAATCTCGGACAGGCCCCCGTGGCCCCAGTACTTC.

The chain carries TRBV3-1 and TRBJ2-5; D is perhaps TRBD2 (6 bases). V dropped 4 bases and J dropped 5 bases, with 11 bases sitting between them. CDR1 is LGHDT and CDR2 is YNNKEL in the germline V gene (reference sequence). The CDR3 extends over 13 amino acids. The CDR3 spells CASSPTSAETQYF. DNA of the CDR3: TGTGCCAGCAGCCCGACTAGTGCGGAGACCCAGTACTTC.

This clonotype was recorded at least ten times. The rearrangement joins TRBV9 to TRBJ1-2; tentative D call: TRBD1 (5 bases). Germline V gene lookup returns CDR1 SGDLS and CDR2 YYNGEE. The CDR3 is 14 amino acids. Trimming left V 0 bases short and J 4 bases short, with 10 bases between. CDR3 DNA: TGTGCCAGCAGCGTAGGACAGACCGGCTATGGCTACACCTTC. Translation gives CASSVGQTGYGYTF.

The chain uses TRBV7-3 and TRBJ2-5; 9 positions agree with TRBD1. Germline CDR1 is SGHTA and CDR2 is FQGTGA. The J segment lost 5 bases and the V segment lost 1 base, leaving 5 bases of the junction unmatched. This CDR3 region has 15 residues. The CDR3 region has the DNA TGTGCCAGCAGCTTAATGGGACAGGGTGACGAGACCCAGTACTTC. This gives the protein CASSLMGQGDETQYF. Based on the CDR3 plus reference TRBV7-3 and TRBJ2-5, the full variable domain is GAGVSQTPSNKVTEKGKYVELRCDPISGHTALYWYRQSLGQGPEFLIYFQGTGAADDSGLPNDRFFAVRPEGSVSTLKIQRTERGDSAVYLCASSLMGQGDETQYFGPGTRLLVL.

This clonotype was detected only a few times. The chain uses TRBV7-8 and TRBJ1-4; no reliable D call. V dropped 5 bases and J dropped 8 bases, with 9 bases sitting between them. The germline CDR1 and CDR2 sequences are SGHVS and FQNEAQ. The CDR3 is 12 residues long. CDR3 sequence: CASSPRTEKLFF. The DNA of the CDR3 is TGTGCCAGCAGCCCCCGGACCGAAAAACTGTTTTTT.

This clonotype turned up a few times. The rearrangement uses TRBV27 and TRBJ2-2, with D tentatively TRBD1 (6 bases). The CDR3 sequence is 13 residues long. Germline V gene sequence: CDR1 MNHEY, CDR2 SMNVEV (reference sequence). With 3 bases removed from V and 5 bases from J, the gap between germline ends came to 7 bases. DNA for the CDR3: TGTGCCAGCAGTTTGAGGGGGACCGGGGAGCTGTTTTTT. Translation: CASSLRGTGELFF.

V gene TRBV4-1 combines with J gene TRBJ1-2; TRBD1 might be the D (6 bases). V lost 0 bases to trimming and J lost 2 bases, with 16 bases between them. The CDR3 spans 17 residues. CDR1 and CDR2 (germline): MGHRA, YSYEKL. This chain's CDR3 is CASSQDRYRDPNYGYTF. As DNA, the CDR3 is TGCGCCAGCAGCCAAGATAGGTACAGGGATCCGAACTATGGCTACACCTTC.

The V gene is TRBV29-1, the J gene TRBJ1-1; D call uncertain. Trimming shortened V by 7 bases and J by 1 base, and 7 bases separated the two germline ends. Germline-derived CDR1 and CDR2 are SQVTM and ANQGSEA. The CDR3 spans 11 residues. CDR3 loop: CSGNRNTEAFF. In DNA, the CDR3 is TGCAGCGGGAACAGGAACACTGAAGCTTTCTTT.

This clonotype has at least ten counts. This sequence joins TRBV20-1 and TRBJ2-1; 7 nucleotides line up with TRBD2. CDR3 size: 13 residues. V was clipped by 2 bases and J by 10 bases; unmatched bases: 8. Germline V gene sequence: CDR1 DFQATT, CDR2 SNEGSKA (reference sequence). This CDR3 is CSARRPSGLEQFF. CDR3 sequence (DNA): TGCAGTGCTAGAAGGCCTAGCGGACTAGAGCAGTTCTTC.

This clonotype came up a few times. This chain uses TRBV11-2 with TRBJ2-7; D not certain. V was pared by 5 bases and J by 2 bases, with 10 bases between. Germline-derived CDR1 and CDR2 are SGHAT and FQNNGV. This CDR3 is 13 amino acids long. In nucleotides, the CDR3 is TGTGCCAGCAGCACCGCCGGGCCCTACGAGCAGTACTTC. Translated: CASSTAGPYEQYF.

This chain links TRBV28 with TRBJ2-4, with D tentatively TRBD1 (6 bases). The CDR3 consists of 15 residues. Germline loops: CDR1 MDHEN, CDR2 SYDVKM. The V and J ends lost 3 bases and 0 bases respectively, with 9 bases between them. CDR3 DNA: TGTGCCAGCAGTTTCACAGGGCTAGCCAAAAACATTCAGTACTTC. Translated, it gives CASSFTGLAKNIQYF. The full variable domain, rest sourced from reference TRBV28 and TRBJ2-4, is DVKVTQSSRYLVKRTGEKVFLECVQDMDHENMFWYRQDPGLGLRLIYFSYDVKMKEKGDIPEGYSVSREKKERFSLILESASTNQTSMYLCASSFTGLAKNIQYFGAGTRLSVL.

This clonotype was seen a handful of times. This sequence joins TRBV3-1 and TRBJ2-5; D is possibly TRBD2 (7 bases). Trimming shortened V by 5 bases and J by 5 bases, and 21 bases separated the two germline ends. The CDR3 sequence is 16 residues long. CDR1 and CDR2 from the germline V gene are LGHDT and YNNKEL (reference sequence). DNA of the CDR3: TGTGCCAGCAGCGCCGAGCCTTGGACAGCGGGGGAGACCCAGTACTTC. This sequence encodes CASSAEPWTAGETQYF.

This clonotype was counted many times. The chain has TRBV6-6 and TRBJ2-7; maybe TRBD2 (5 bases). Germline V gives CDR1 MNHNY, CDR2 SVGAGI (reference sequence). V lost 5 bases to trimming and J lost 2 bases, with 16 bases between them. The CDR3 has 15 residues. CDR3 in DNA: TGTGCCAGCAGTCCCTCGAGAGGGTCGGCCTACGAGCAGTACTTC. Translation gives CASSPSRGSAYEQYF.

This clonotype was detected a few times. The gene calls are TRBV20-1 and TRBJ2-1; maybe TRBD2 (6 bases). This CDR3 comprises 14 residues. Per germline, CDR1 DFQATT and CDR2 SNEGSKA (reference sequence). The V end lost 5 bases, the J end lost 4 bases, and 15 bases lay between the germline ends. CDR3 residues: CSAPGDLSYNEQFF. In DNA form, the CDR3 reads TGCAGTGCTCCGGGGGACCTCAGTTACAATGAGCAGTTCTTC.

This clonotype was detected many times. The V gene is TRBV10-3, the J gene TRBJ2-7, with a tentative D call TRBD1 (6 bases). This CDR3 has 14 residues. The germline V gene encodes CDR1 ENHRY and CDR2 SYGVKD. Trimming removed 2 bases at V and 1 base at J, with 9 bases between. In nucleotides, the CDR3 is TGTGCCATCAGTGAGAGGGGGTCTTCCTACGAGCAGTACTTC. Translated: CAISERGSSYEQYF.

A few counts support this clonotype. This chain joins TRBV7-9 and TRBJ1-4, with D unresolved. V lost 1 base, J lost 5 bases, and 11 bases lay in between. The CDR3 is made up of 15 amino acids. The germline V gene has CDR1 SEHNR and CDR2 FQNEAQ (reference sequence). The CDR3 sequence: CASSLGARSNEKLFF. The CDR3 coding sequence is TGTGCCAGCAGCTTAGGCGCCAGGAGCAATGAAAAACTGTTTTTT.

The rearrangement links TRBV12-3 or TRBV12-4 to TRBJ1-2, with D possibly being TRBD1 (6 bases). Trimming removed 6 bases from V and 5 bases from J, with 10 bases in between. There are 12 residues in the CDR3. The CDR3 DNA reads TGTGCCAGCAGGGGAACAGGGTATGGCTACACCTTC. It specifies CASRGTGYGYTF.

V gene TRBV29-1 combines with J gene TRBJ1-1; D is unclear. Germline-derived CDR1 and CDR2 are SQVTM and ANQGSEA. The CDR3 spans 13 residues. Deletions cut 6 bases from V and 5 bases from J, with 16 bases between. This chain's CDR3 is CSVAPRLGTEAFF. CDR3 coding DNA: TGCAGCGTCGCCCCCCGGTTAGGGACTGAAGCTTTCTTT. The full variable domain, rest sourced from reference TRBV29-1 and TRBJ1-1, is SAVISQKPSRDICQRGTSLTIQCQVDSQVTMMFWYRQQPGQSLTLIATANQGSEATYESGFVIDKFPISRPNLTFSTLTVSNMSPEDSSIYLCSVAPRLGTEAFFGQGTRLTVV.